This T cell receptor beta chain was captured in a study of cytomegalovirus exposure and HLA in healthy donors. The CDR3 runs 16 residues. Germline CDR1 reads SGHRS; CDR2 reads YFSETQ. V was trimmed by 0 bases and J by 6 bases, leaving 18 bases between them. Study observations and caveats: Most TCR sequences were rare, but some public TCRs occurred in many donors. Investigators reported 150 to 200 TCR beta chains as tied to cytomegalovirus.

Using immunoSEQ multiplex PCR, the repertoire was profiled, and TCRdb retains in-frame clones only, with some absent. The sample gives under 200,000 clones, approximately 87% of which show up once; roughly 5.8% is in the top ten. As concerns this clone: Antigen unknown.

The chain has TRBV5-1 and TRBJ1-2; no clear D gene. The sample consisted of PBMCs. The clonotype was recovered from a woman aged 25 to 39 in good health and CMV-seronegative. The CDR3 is CASSLVATVPLNGYTF. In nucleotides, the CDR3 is TGCGCCAGCAGCTTGGTCGCCACAGTACCTCTTAATGGCTACACCTTC.